These T cell receptor beta chains were read from a single sample in a study of identical twins. TCRdb re-derived calls from the 5' RACE reads in MiXCR, one entry per CDR3 protein. The repertoire holds some 440,000 distinct CDR3 sequences, with around 24% as singletons. Separately, the same data were catalogued under a study of T cells expressing NK-cell markers.

Sequencing input: CD4+ T cells sorted from blood. The receptors stem from a woman under 30 in good health. Each CDR3 is given with its conserved first and last residue. D genes are given only for firm matches. Clone size, where shown, is once, few, many, or a class for clones that have expanded.

J gene	D gene	V gene	clone size	CDR3 length	CDR3 protein	CDR3 DNA
TRBJ2-2	TRBD2	TRBV10-2	few	16	CASKASGGGVAGELFF	TGCGCCAGCAAAGCTAGCGGGGGCGGGGTGGCCGGGGAGCTGTTTTTT
TRBJ1-1	NA	TRBV28	NA	14	CASNQLGGDTEAFF	TGTGCCAGCAATCAATTAGGTGGTGACACTGAAGCTTTCTTT
TRBJ1-1	NA	TRBV11-2	NA	15	CASSSRGAENTEAFF	TGTGCCAGCAGCTCACGGGGGGCGGAGAACACTGAAGCTTTCTTT
TRBJ2-1	TRBD2	TRBV20-1	few	16	CSARDGYGGGAREQFF	TGCAGTGCTAGAGATGGATATGGCGGGGGGGCCAGGGAGCAGTTCTTC
TRBJ2-7	TRBD2	TRBV5-4	few	12	CASRRGSEEQYF	TGTGCCAGCAGGCGGGGGTCGGAAGAGCAGTACTTC
TRBJ2-1	NA	TRBV3-1	few	16	CASSQIDSEWGSEQFF	TGTGCCAGCAGCCAAATTGACAGTGAATGGGGAAGTGAGCAGTTCTTC
TRBJ2-1	NA	TRBV7-8	NA	12	CATRLGYNEQFF	TGTGCCACCCGGTTGGGGTACAATGAGCAGTTCTTC
TRBJ1-1	NA	TRBV20-1	NA	10	CSARRERAFF	TGCAGTGCTAGAAGGGAAAGGGCTTTCTTT
TRBJ2-7	NA	TRBV18	few	13	CASSPDRRYEQYF	TGTGCCAGCTCACCAGACAGACGGTACGAGCAGTACTTC
TRBJ2-1	TRBD2	TRBV6-1	few	15	CASRTLANSYNEQFF	TGTGCCAGCAGGACACTAGCGAACTCCTACAATGAGCAGTTCTTC
TRBJ1-2	NA	TRBV30	few	12	CASYRRNYGYTF	TGTGCCAGCTACAGGAGGAACTATGGCTACACCTTC
TRBJ2-7	NA	TRBV7-3	NA	13	CASSLTLSDEQYF	TGTGCCAGCAGCTTAACCCTCAGTGACGAGCAGTACTTC
TRBJ2-1	TRBD2	TRBV14	NA	17	CASSQGLAGGQNNEQFF	TGTGCCAGCAGCCAAGGGCTAGCGGGGGGCCAAAACAATGAGCAGTTCTTC
TRBJ2-5	TRBD2	TRBV3-1	NA	19	CTFSSGGTSGRTPQETQYF	TGTACCTTCAGTTCAGGAGGGACTAGCGGGAGAACCCCCCAAGAGACCCAGTACTTC